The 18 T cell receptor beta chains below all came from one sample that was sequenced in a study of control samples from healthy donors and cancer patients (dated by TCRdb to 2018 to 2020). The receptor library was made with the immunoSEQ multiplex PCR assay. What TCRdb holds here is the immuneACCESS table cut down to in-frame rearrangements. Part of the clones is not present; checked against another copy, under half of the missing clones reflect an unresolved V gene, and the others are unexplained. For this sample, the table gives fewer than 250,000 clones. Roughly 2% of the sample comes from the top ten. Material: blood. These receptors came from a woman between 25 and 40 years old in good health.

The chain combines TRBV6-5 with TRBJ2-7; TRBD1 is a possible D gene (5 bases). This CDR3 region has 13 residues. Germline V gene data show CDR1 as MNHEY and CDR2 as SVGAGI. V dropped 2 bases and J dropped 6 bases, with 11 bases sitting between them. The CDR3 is CASSYRQGSEQYF. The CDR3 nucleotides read TGTGCCAGCAGTTACCGGCAGGGCTCCGAGCAGTACTTC.

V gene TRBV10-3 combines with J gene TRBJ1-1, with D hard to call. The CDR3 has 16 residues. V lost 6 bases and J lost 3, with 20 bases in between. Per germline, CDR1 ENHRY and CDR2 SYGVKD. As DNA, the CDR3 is TGTGCCATCAGATCTGATCCGGGGTCCGCCGACACTGAAGCTTTCTTT. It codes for CAIRSDPGSADTEAFF.

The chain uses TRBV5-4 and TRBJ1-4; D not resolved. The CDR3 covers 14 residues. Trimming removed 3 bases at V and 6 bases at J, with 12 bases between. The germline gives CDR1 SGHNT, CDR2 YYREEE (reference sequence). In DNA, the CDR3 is TGTGCCAGCAGCTGGGGAAGGGTGGATGAAAAACTGTTTTTT. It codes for CASSWGRVDEKLFF. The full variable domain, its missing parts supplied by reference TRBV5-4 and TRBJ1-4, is ETGVTQSPTHLIKTRGQQVTLRCSSQSGHNTVSWYQQALGQGPQFIFQYYREEENGRGNFPPRFSGLQFPNYSSELNVNALELDDSALYLCASSWGRVDEKLFFGSGTQLSVL.

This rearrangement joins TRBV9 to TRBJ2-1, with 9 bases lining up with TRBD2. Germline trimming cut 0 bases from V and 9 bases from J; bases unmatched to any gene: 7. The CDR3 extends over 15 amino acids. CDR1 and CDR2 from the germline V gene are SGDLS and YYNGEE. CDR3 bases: TGTGCCAGCAGCGTAGATGCGGGGGGGCCCACTGAGCAGTTCTTC. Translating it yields CASSVDAGGPTEQFF.

The CDR3 bases are TGTGCCAGCAGATTTAGCGGGGGGGCAGTCGGGGAGCTGTTTTTT. Translating it yields CASRFSGGAVGELFF. J is TRBJ2-2 and V is TRBV11-2, with 11 bases identical to TRBD2. This CDR3 region has 15 residues. Germline V gene data show CDR1 as SGHAT and CDR2 as FQNNGV. J was trimmed by 7 bases and V by 6 bases; bases with no gene match: 7.

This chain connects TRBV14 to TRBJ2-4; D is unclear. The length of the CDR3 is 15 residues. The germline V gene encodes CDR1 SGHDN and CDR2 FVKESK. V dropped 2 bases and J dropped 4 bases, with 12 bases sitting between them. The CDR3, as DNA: TGTGCCAGCAGCCAATCGCACCTTACGAAAAACATTCAGTACTTC. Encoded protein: CASSQSHLTKNIQYF.

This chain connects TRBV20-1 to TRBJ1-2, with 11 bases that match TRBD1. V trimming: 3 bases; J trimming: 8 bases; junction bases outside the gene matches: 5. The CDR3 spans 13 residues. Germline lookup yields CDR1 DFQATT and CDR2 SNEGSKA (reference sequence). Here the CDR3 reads CSASRDRGSGYTF. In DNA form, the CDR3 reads TGCAGTGCTAGTCGGGACAGGGGGAGCGGCTACACCTTC.

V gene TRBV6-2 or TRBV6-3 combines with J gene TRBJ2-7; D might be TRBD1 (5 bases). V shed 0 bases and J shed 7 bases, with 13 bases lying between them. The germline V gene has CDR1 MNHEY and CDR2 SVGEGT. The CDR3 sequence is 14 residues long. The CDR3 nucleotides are TGTGCCAGCAGTTACTCAGGGGCCATGGGGGAGCAGTACTTC. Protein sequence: CASSYSGAMGEQYF.

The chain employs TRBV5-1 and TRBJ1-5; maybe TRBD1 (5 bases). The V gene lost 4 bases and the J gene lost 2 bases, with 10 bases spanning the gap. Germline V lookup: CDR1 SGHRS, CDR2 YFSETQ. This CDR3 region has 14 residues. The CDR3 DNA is TGCGCCAGCAGCACGGGACGGCGCAATCAGCCCCAGCATTTT. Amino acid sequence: CASSTGRRNQPQHF.

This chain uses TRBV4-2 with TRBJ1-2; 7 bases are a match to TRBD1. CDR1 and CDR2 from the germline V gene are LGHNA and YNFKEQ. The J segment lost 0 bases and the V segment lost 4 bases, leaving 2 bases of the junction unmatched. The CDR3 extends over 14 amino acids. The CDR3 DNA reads TGTGCCAGCAGCCCCGGGACAGCTAACTATGGCTACACCTTC. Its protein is CASSPGTANYGYTF.

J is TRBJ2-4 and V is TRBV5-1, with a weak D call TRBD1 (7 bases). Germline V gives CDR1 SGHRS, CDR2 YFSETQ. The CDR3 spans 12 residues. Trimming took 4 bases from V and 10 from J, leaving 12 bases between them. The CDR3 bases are TGCGCCAGCAGCCGGGGGACAGATATTCAGTACTTC. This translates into CASSRGTDIQYF.

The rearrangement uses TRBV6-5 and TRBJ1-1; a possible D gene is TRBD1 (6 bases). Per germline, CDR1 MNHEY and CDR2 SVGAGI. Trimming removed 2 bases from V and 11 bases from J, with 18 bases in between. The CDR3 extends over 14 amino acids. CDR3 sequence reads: CASSYMGAPNPAFF. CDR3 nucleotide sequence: TGTGCCAGCAGTTACATGGGGGCCCCAAACCCCGCTTTCTTT.

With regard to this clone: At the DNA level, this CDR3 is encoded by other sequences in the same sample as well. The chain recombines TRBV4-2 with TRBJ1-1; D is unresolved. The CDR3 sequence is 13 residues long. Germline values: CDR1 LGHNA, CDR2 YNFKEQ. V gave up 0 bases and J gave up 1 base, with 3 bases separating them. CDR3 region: CASSQDTNTEAFF. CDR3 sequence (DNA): TGTGCCAGCAGCCAAGACACGAACACTGAAGCTTTCTTT.

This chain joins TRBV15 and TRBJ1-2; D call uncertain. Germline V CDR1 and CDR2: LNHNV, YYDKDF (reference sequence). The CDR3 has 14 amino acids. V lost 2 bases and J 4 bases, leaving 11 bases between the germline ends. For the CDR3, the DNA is TGTGCCACCAGCAGACCTGGAGTAGGCTATGGCTACACCTTC. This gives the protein CATSRPGVGYGYTF. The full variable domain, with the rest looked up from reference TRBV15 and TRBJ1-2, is DAMVIQNPRYQVTQFGKPVTLSCSQTLNHNVMYWYQQKSSQAPKLLFHYYDKDFNNEADTPDNFQSRRPNTSFCFLDIRSPGLGDTAMYLCATSRPGVGYGYTFGSGTRLTVV.

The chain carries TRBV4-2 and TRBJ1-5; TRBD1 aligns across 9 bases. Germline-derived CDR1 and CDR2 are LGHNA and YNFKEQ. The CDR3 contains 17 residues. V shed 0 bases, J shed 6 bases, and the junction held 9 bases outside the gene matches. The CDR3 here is CASSQDWPGTGTQPQHF. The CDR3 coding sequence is TGTGCCAGCAGCCAAGATTGGCCTGGGACAGGGACTCAGCCCCAGCATTTT.

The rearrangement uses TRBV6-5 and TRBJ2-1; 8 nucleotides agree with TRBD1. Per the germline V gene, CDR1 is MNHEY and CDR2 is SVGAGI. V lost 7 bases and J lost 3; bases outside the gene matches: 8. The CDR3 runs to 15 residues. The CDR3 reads CASTYSGTGYNEQFF. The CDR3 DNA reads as TGTGCCAGCACATATTCCGGGACAGGCTACAATGAGCAGTTCTTC.

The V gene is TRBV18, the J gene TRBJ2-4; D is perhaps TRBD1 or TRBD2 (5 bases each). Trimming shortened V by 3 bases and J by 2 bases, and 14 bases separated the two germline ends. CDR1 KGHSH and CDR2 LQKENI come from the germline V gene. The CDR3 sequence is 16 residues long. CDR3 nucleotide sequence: TGTGCCAGCTCACCGAGCCGGGGCTTAACCAAAAACATTCAGTACTTC. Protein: CASSPSRGLTKNIQYF.

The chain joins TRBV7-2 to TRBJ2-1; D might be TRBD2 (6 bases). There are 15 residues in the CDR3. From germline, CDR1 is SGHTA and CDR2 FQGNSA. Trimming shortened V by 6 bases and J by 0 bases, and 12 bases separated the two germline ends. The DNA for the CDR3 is TGTGCCAGCAGTCGGGCGGGGAGCTCCTACAATGAGCAGTTCTTC. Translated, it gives CASSRAGSSYNEQFF.